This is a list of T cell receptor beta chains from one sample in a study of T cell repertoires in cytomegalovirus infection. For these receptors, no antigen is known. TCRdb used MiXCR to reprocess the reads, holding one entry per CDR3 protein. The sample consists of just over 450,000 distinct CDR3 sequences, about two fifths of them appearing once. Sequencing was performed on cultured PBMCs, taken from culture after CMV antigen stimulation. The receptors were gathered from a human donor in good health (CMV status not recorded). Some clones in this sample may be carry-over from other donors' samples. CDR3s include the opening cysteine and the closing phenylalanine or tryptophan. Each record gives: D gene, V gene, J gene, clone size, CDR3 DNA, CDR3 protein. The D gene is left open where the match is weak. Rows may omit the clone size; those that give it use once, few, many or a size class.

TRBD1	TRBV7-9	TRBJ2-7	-	TGTGCCAGCGAAACCTGGGGACAGGGGGCCCACGAGCAGTACTTC	CASETWGQGAHEQYF
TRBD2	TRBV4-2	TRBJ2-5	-	TGTGCCAGCAGTCCAAGCGGGGAGAGCCAAGAGACCCAGTACTTC	CASSPSGESQETQYF
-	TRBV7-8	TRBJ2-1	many	TGTGCCAGCAGCTTAGAGTTGGCCCCGATGAGCTCCTACAATGAGCAGTTCTTC	CASSLELAPMSSYNEQFF
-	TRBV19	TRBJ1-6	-	TGTGCCAGTAGCACCTCGGGGGCGGGCCCTGCCCTCCACTTT	CASSTSGAGPALHF
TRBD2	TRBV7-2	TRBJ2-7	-	TGTGCCAGCAGCTCGTGGGGGGGCTACGAGCAGTACTTC	CASSSWGGYEQYF
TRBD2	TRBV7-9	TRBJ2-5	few	TGTGCCAGCAGCCAGAAGGGACTAGCGGATCAAGAGACCCAGTACTTC	CASSQKGLADQETQYF
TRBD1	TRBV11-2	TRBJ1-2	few	TGTGCCAGCAGTCCCGACAGGGGGCTTGATGGCTACACCTTC	CASSPDRGLDGYTF
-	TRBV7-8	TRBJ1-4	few	TGTGCCAGCCTCGGCGGAAGGGGCACTAATGAAAAACTGTTTTTT	CASLGGRGTNEKLFF
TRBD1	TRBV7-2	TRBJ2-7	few	TGTGCCAGCAGCTTTGGTTCCAACAGGGGGGTCGAGCAGTACTTC	CASSFGSNRGVEQYF
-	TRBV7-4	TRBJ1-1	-	TGTGCCAGCAGCACGATTCAGGGAATGGGTGAAGCTTTCTTT	CASSTIQGMGEAFF
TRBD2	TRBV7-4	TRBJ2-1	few	TGTGCCCTAACGGGACTAGCGTCTCACAATGAGCAGTTCTTC	CALTGLASHNEQFF
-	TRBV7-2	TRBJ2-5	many	TGTGCCAGCAGCTCCGGGCCTATCCAAGAGACCCAGTACTTC	CASSSGPIQETQYF
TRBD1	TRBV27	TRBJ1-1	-	TGTGCCAGCAGTTTCCGTCCCGGGACAGGGTCCGGTGAAGCTTTCTTT	CASSFRPGTGSGEAFF
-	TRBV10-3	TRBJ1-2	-	TGTGCCATCAGTGACCCCGGACAGAGGGCGGATGGCTACACCTTC	CAISDPGQRADGYTF
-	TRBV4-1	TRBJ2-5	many	TGCGCCAGCAGCCAAGTCCGCCAAGAGACCCAGTACTTC	CASSQVRQETQYF
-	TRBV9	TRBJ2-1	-	TGTGCCAGCAGCGTAGGGGCCCCCGGCTACAATGAGCAGTTCTTC	CASSVGAPGYNEQFF
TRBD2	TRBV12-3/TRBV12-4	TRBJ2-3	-	TGTGCCAGCAGTCCGCCCGGTGGGCTAGCGGGGAGCACAGATACGCAGTATTTT	CASSPPGGLAGSTDTQYF
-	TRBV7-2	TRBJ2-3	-	TGTGCCAGCAGCCCTCCCTGGGGCACCGAGACAGATACGCAGTATTTT	CASSPPWGTETDTQYF
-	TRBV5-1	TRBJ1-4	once	TGCGCCAGCAGCCTGGCCACGGGAGTCAACAATGAAAAACTGTTTTTT	CASSLATGVNNEKLFF
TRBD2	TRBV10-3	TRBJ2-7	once	TGTGCCGCCGGGACTAGAGAACCCGAGCAGTACTTC	CAAGTREPEQYF
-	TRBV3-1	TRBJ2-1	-	TGTGCCAGCAGCCGCGGGGGCGCACCCCCAGTTGAGCAGTTCTTC	CASSRGGAPPVEQFF
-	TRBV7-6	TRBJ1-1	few	TGTGCCAGCAGCTTACCGAGGGCGGTGAACACTGAAGCTTTCTTT	CASSLPRAVNTEAFF
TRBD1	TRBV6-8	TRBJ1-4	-	TGTGCCAGCAGTTACTCAAGACAGGGGGGGGGTAATGAAAAACTGTTTTTT	CASSYSRQGGGNEKLFF
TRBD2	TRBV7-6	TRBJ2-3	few	TGTGCCAGCAGTCCTCCGGGGGGGCCGCGTGATACGCAGTATTTT	CASSPPGGPRDTQYF
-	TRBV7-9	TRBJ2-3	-	TGTGCCAGCAGCTTAATGGGATCTACCACAGATACGCAGTATTTT	CASSLMGSTTDTQYF
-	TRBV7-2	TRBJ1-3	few	TGTGCCAGCAGCAAACCGGGCCTCAGAGACTCTGGAAACACCATATATTTT	CASSKPGLRDSGNTIYF
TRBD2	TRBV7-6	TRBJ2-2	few	TGTGCCAGCAGCTTAATGCTAGCGGGAGCGAACACCGGGGAGCTGTTTTTT	CASSLMLAGANTGELFF
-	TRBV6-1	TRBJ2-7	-	TGTGCCAGCTCAGTTAAGGAAAACGAGCAGTACTTC	CASSVKENEQYF
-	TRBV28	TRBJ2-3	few	TGTGCCAGCAGTCCATTCCCGGGGAGGGGGTCAGATACGCAGTATTTT	CASSPFPGRGSDTQYF
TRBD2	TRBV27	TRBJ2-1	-	TGTGCCAGCAGTAGCGGGAACTCCTACAATGAGCAGTTCTTC	CASSSGNSYNEQFF
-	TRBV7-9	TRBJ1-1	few	TGTGCCAGCAGCATCGGACGGGGTGCTAGCACTGAAGCTTTCTTT	CASSIGRGASTEAFF
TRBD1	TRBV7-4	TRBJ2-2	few	TGTGCCAGCAGCCCGGGACAGGGGGCCGGGGAGCTGTTTTTT	CASSPGQGAGELFF
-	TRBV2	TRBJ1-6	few	TGTGCCAGCAGTGAGGACAGCTTGATTTCACCCCTCCACTTT	CASSEDSLISPLHF
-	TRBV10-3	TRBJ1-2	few	TGTGCCATCAGTAACAAAGGGGGGCGAGACTATGGCTACACCTTC	CAISNKGGRDYGYTF
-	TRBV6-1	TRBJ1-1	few	TGTGCCAGCAGACCCGGGGGTACTGAAGCTTTCTTT	CASRPGGTEAFF
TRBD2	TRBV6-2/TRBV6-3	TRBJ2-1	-	TGTGCCAGCAGTTCCCCGGACCGGGGGGCCTACAATGAGCAGTTCTTC	CASSSPDRGAYNEQFF
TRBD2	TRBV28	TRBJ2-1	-	TGTGCCAGCAGCCGTAGCGGGGGGGCGTGGAATGAGCAGTTCTTC	CASSRSGGAWNEQFF
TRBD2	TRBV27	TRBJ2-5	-	TGTGCCAGCAGTCCACTAGCGGGAGTAGCAGAGACCCAGTACTTC	CASSPLAGVAETQYF